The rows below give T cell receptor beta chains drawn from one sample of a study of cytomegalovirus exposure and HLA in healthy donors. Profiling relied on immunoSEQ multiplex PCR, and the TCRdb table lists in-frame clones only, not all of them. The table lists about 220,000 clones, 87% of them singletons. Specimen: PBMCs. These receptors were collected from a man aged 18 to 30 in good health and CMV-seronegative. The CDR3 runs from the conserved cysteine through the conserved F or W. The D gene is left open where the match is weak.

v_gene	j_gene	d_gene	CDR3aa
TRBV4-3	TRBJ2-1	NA	CASSLLQSDEQFF
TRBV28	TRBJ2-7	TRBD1	CASNSPDRGYEQYF
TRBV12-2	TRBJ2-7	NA	CASRLIGGQRTYEQYF
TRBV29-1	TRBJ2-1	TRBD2	CSGGTSVSYNEQFF
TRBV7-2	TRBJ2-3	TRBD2	CASSFGGLAGDTQYF
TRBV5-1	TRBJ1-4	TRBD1	CASSLQTTGVNEKLFF
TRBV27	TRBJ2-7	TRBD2	CASSSGLAGLEQYF
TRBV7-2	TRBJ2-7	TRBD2	CASSLFAGDPYEQYF
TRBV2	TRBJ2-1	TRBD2	CASSPGRSSYNEQFF
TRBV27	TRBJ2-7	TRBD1	CASSRGTGYYEQYF
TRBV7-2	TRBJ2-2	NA	CATTRGTGELFF
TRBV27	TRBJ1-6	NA	CASSLSGSYNSPLHF
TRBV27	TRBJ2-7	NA	CASSSTGEVAYEQYF
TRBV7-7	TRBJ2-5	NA	CASSPFGGIETQYF
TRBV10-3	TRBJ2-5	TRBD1	CAIRVDREETQYF
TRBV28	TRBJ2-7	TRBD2	CASTAGVREQYF
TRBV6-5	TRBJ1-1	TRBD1	CAIGTGNTEAFF
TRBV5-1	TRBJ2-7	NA	CASSLTRSSYEQYF
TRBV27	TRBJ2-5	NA	CASSPVGGRETQYF
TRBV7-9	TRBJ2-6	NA	CASSLSGSGANVLTF
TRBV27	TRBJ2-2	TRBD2	CASSSGLVRAGELFF
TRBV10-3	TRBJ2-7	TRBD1	CAISESTGSYEQYF
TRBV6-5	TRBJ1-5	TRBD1	CASSQGAGRNQPQHF
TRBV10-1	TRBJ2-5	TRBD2	CASSPTSGGRETQYF
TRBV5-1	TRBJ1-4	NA	CASSWTEPTNEKLFF
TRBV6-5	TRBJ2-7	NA	CASSPHGEFGEYF
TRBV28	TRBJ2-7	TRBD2	CASSLAGDYEQYF
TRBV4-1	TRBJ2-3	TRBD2	CASSQEFLADLTDTQYF
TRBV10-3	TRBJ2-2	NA	CAIMAVNTGELFF
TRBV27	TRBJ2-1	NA	CASRRSSYNEQFF
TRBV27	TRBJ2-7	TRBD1	CASSGTGTAYEQYF
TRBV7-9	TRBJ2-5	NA	CASLLSGGQETQYF
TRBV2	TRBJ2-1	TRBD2	CASSASSGWDNEQFF
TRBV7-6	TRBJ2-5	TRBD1	CASSLGTVVRETQYF
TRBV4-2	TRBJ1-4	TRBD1	CASSRDRGVEKLFF
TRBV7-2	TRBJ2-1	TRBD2	CASSLPGGPQFF
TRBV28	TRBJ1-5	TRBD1	CASSTPGQGYQPQHF
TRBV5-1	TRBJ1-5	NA	CASSLISGGSQPQHF
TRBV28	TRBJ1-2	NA	CASSDDSNALYGYTF
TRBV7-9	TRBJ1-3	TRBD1	CASSFEDRDGYF
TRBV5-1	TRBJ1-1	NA	CASSPQGWWNTEAFF
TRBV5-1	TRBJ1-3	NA	CASSFLAREAGNTIYF
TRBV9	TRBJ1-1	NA	CASSVVAGNTEAFF
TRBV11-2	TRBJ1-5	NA	CASSRDFNQPQHF
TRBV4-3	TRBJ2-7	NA	CASSQERGYEQYF
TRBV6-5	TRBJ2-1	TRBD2	CASSYSPRLANNEQFF
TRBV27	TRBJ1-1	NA	CASSLTRRTEAFF
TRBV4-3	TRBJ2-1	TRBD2	CASSHGGGRTYDEQFF
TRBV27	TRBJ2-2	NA	CASSIGGEGTGELFF
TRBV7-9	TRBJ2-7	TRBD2	CASSTIAGGPYEQYF
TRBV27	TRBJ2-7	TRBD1	CASRIGTGSREQYF
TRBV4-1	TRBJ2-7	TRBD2	CASSQVLGGEEDEQYF
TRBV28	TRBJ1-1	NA	CASSLLSTKAFF
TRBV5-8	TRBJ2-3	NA	CASSFIDTQYF
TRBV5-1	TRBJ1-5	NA	CASRGGHNQPQHF
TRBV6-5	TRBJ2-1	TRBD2	CASRPGAGTSWFF
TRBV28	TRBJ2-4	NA	CASSLSSGANIQYF
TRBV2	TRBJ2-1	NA	CASSENVLYNEQFF